The 7 T cell receptor beta chains below were found in one sample sequenced in a study of blood T cell repertoires in COVID-19. Profiling relied on immunoSEQ multiplex PCR, and the TCRdb table lists in-frame clones only, not all of them. The repertoire holds around 250,000 clones, with approximately 85% as singletons. The sample consisted of peripheral blood. The source of these receptors is a man at least 80 years old with acute or convalescent COVID-19.

V and J are TRBV6-1 and TRBJ2-7; D gene uncertain. Germline V lookup: CDR1 MNHNS, CDR2 SASEGT. Between the trimmed V and J ends, which lost 3 bases and 2 bases, there was a span of 14 bases. CDR3 length: 15 amino acids. CDR3 amino acids: CASSESQAIAYEQYF. In DNA form, the CDR3 reads TGTGCCAGCAGTGAGTCGCAGGCTATCGCCTACGAGCAGTACTTC.

J is TRBJ1-1 and V is TRBV9, with 8 bases lining up with TRBD1. The CDR3 loop spans 15 amino acids. V lost 4 bases and J lost 5; bases outside the gene matches: 10. Per the germline V gene, CDR1 is SGDLS and CDR2 is YYNGEE. The CDR3 DNA reads as TGTGCCAGCAGCCCGCTGACAGGGGCTGGGACTGAAGCTTTCTTT. Amino acids: CASSPLTGAGTEAFF.

The V call is TRBV9, the J call TRBJ2-1, with 7 bases matching TRBD1. V lost 2 bases to trimming and J lost 9 bases; unmatched junction nucleotides: 11. The CDR3 is made up of 15 amino acids. In germline, CDR1 is SGDLS, CDR2 YYNGEE. The CDR3 is CASSVGSLGGSEQFF. The CDR3 DNA follows: TGTGCCAGCAGCGTGGGATCTTTAGGGGGCTCTGAGCAGTTCTTC.

The chain employs TRBV28 and TRBJ2-7; 7 nucleotides line up with TRBD1. V dropped 2 bases and J dropped 13; count of bases not matched to a gene: 8. The CDR3 loop spans 12 amino acids. Germline CDR1 reads MDHEN; CDR2 reads SYDVKM. The CDR3 is CASSLDDRAGYF. The CDR3 DNA reads as TGTGCCAGCAGTTTAGACGACAGGGCGGGCTACTTC.

The chain links TRBV24-1 to TRBJ2-2; tentative D call: TRBD2 (7 bases). The CDR3 totals 16 residues. The V end was cut by 0 bases, the J end by 6 bases, with 13 bases between. Germline V lookup: CDR1 KGHDR, CDR2 SFDVKD. The CDR3 sequence is CATSDLGGAIAGELFF. In DNA form, the CDR3 reads TGTGCCACCAGTGATTTGGGGGGGGCGATCGCCGGGGAGCTGTTTTTT.

The genes are TRBV10-1 and TRBJ2-2, with D uncertain. Germline V gene lookup returns CDR1 WNHNN and CDR2 SYGVQD (reference sequence). V was trimmed by 2 bases and J by 1 base, leaving 5 bases between them. This CDR3 comprises 14 residues. CDR3 region: CASSETGNTGELFF. The CDR3, as DNA: TGCGCCAGCAGTGAGACTGGGAACACCGGGGAGCTGTTTTTT.

The sample holds one count of this clone. The J gene is TRBJ2-2, the V gene TRBV5-5; D perhaps matches TRBD1 (6 bases). CDR1 is SGHKS, CDR2 YYEKEE, per germline (reference sequence). This CDR3 spans 15 amino acids. Trimming removed 1 base from V and 3 bases from J, with 10 bases in between. CDR3 loop: CASSLWNRDTGELFF. The CDR3 DNA follows: TGTGCCAGCAGCTTGTGGAACAGGGACACCGGGGAGCTGTTTTTT. The whole variable domain, filled in from reference TRBV5-5 and TRBJ2-2, reads DAGVTQSPTHLIKTRGQQVTLRCSPISGHKSVSWYQQVLGQGPQFIFQYYEKEERGRGNFPDRFSARQFPNYSSELNVNALLLGDSALYLCASSLWNRDTGELFFGEGSRLTVL.